Below, one TCR beta chain is given with its context. The CDR3 has 14 amino acids. CDR1 and CDR2 (germline): SGHRS, YFSETQ. Trimming pared 0 bases from V and 3 bases from J, leaving 7 bases between. These data originate in a study of blood T cell repertoires in COVID-19. Study details: Donors in the United States, Italy and Spain gave samples during acute or convalescent COVID-19. PBMCs, B-cell-depleted T cells, or T cells provided the cDNA or gDNA that made up the material.

Original methodology: Quantification of nucleated cells was approximated via reference gene primer amplification. Sequencing was performed with immunoSEQ multiplex PCR; in TCRdb, only in-frame clones are kept and a portion is missing. V and J calls plus clone size are reproduced from that table; the DNA served to infer D and trimming. This sample has some 120,000 clones, with approximately 84% found just once. The sequence was collected from a young woman who had recovered from COVID-19. Sequencing used peripheral blood. This chain connects TRBV5-1 to TRBJ2-4; D not certain. CDR3: CASSLGGDKNIQYF. CDR3 DNA sequence: TGCGCCAGCAGCTTGGGCGGCGACAAAAACATTCAGTACTTC.